This T cell receptor beta chain stems from a study of T cell repertoires in cytomegalovirus infection. Findings and limits, study-wide: What dominated the ex vivo response were HLA-C-restricted CMV-specific TCR beta clonotypes.

Each CDR3 protein is one row after TCRdb ran MiXCR on the reads. Found here are around 310,000 distinct CDR3 sequences, 17% of them singletons; the top ten hold about 12%. This clonotype has a count of ten or more. The antigen remains undetermined. V dropped 6 bases and J dropped 3; count of bases not matched to a gene: 7. The CDR3 loop spans 14 amino acids. The sequenced material came from PBMCs. This chain links TRBV12-3 or TRBV12-4 with TRBJ1-2, with 7 bases identical to TRBD1. The receptor was derived from a human donor in good health (CMV status not recorded). Some clones in this sample may be carry-over from other donors' samples. CDR3 nucleotides: TGTGCCAGCAGCCCCACGACAGGGCACTATGGCTACACCTTC. Translating it yields CASSPTTGHYGYTF.